This T cell receptor (beta chain) originates from a study of beta chain features in type 1 diabetes. The overall study: Summed over all samples, the examined sorted cells came to roughly 110,000,000.

Sequenced material consisted of expressed TCRB transcripts (all of the isolated RNA was reverse transcribed). Reads averaged about 1.01 million for stem cell-like memory T cell samples. The protocol was immunoSEQ multiplex PCR, while the TCRdb copy is restricted to in-frame clones and leaves out a portion. The sample consists of 90,000 to 110,000 clones, less than 40% of them appearing once. CD4+ cells of the naive, central memory, regulatory and stem cell-like memory types were sorted via CD45RO/CCR7/CD25/CD127/CD95/CD27. Of note for this clone: As yet, its antigen is unknown.

General study points: Possibly, sequencing cDNA over-represented cells that had high TCR expression levels.

The TCR was taken from a woman in her late teens or twenties in good health. Material for sequencing was stem cell memory CD4+ T cells from blood.

The chain's CDR3 is CASSGMGGYGYTF. The DNA of the CDR3 is TGTGCCAGCAGTGGTATGGGGGGCTATGGCTACACCTTC. The rearrangement joins TRBV28 to TRBJ1-2; D may be TRBD1 (5 bases). The CDR3 has 13 residues. The V gene's germline CDR1 is MDHEN and CDR2 SYDVKM. The germline V and J ends were trimmed by 5 bases and 4 bases, with 11 bases remaining between them.